Each of the 20 T cell receptor beta chains below was sequenced from the same sample in a study of CD8+CD57+ T cells in acquired aplastic anemia. TCR beta VDJ and CDR3 were profiled, and genomic DNA was the template. Each CDR3 protein is one row after TCRdb ran MiXCR on the reads. The table shows 90,000 to 120,000 distinct CDR3 sequences, with about half occurring only once. Specimen: sorted CD4+, CD8+, or CD8+CD57+ T cells (not recorded which) from PBMCs. All receptors derive from a human donor in good health, serving as a control.

At least ten counts were recorded for this clonotype. This sequence joins TRBV24-1 and TRBJ2-6; 12 nucleotides match TRBD1. CDR1 and CDR2 (germline): KGHDR, SFDVKD. The CDR3 covers 15 residues. V was clipped by 9 bases and J by 2 bases; unmatched bases: 1. The CDR3 sequence: CATGDRGPGANVLTF. CDR3 DNA: TGTGCCACCGGGGACAGGGGGCCTGGGGCCAACGTCCTGACTTTC.

This clonotype has a count of ten or more. This chain uses TRBV30 with TRBJ1-1; D is undetermined. The CDR3 is 14 residues long. In germline, CDR1 is GTSNPN, CDR2 SVGIG (reference sequence). The V end was cut by 2 bases, the J end by 7 bases, with 17 bases between. The CDR3 DNA reads as TGTGCCTGGAGTCCAGACACTCTAGATGGTGAAGCTTTCTTT. This encodes CAWSPDTLDGEAFF.

The chain recombines TRBV10-3 with TRBJ1-2, with 8 positions matching TRBD1. Germline V gene sequence: CDR1 ENHRY, CDR2 SYGVKD. CDR3 size: 11 residues. V shed 10 bases, J shed 8 bases, and the junction held 6 bases outside the gene matches. CDR3 sequence: CATATGEGYTF. CDR3 DNA: TGTGCCACCGCGACAGGGGAGGGCTACACCTTC.

Worth noting for this clonotype: Its ends do not fully match the called genes, so a read error is possible. The rearrangement uses TRBV7-8 and TRBJ1-1; the match to TRBD1 covers 7 bases. This CDR3 region has 15 residues. Germline V CDR1 and CDR2: SGHVS, FQNEAQ. In DNA form, the CDR3 reads TGTGCCAGCAGCCAAACACTACCGGGACAGAATGAAGCTTCCTTT. It codes for CASSQTLPGQNEASF.

J is TRBJ1-1 and V is TRBV25-1; D unresolved. Germline V lookup: CDR1 MGHDK, CDR2 SYGVNS. This CDR3 is built from 12 residues. The V gene lost 6 bases and the J gene lost 8 bases, with 13 bases spanning the gap. The CDR3 nucleotides are TGTGCCAGCAGCAACGGGAGCACGGAAGCTTTCTTT. Residues: CASSNGSTEAFF.

This clonotype was found many times. The genes are TRBV5-5 and TRBJ2-3; a weak D match, TRBD2 (5 bases). Per germline, CDR1 SGHKS and CDR2 YYEKEE (reference sequence). The CDR3 length is 14 residues. V lost 0 bases and J lost 6, with 11 bases in between. The CDR3 DNA follows: TGTGCCAGCAGCTTGGCTGCTAGCAGTGATACGCAGTATTTT. The encoded protein is CASSLAASSDTQYF. Full variable domain (outside the CDR3, taken from reference TRBV5-5 and TRBJ2-3): DAGVTQSPTHLIKTRGQQVTLRCSPISGHKSVSWYQQVLGQGPQFIFQYYEKEERGRGNFPDRFSARQFPNYSSELNVNALLLGDSALYLCASSLAASSDTQYFGPGTRLTVL.

There are many counts of this clonotype. J is TRBJ2-1 and V is TRBV9; D might be TRBD2 (5 bases). V was shortened by 1 base and J by 2 bases, with 10 bases between the two germline ends. This CDR3 is 15 amino acids long. Looked up from germline, CDR1 is SGDLS and CDR2 is YYNGEE. The CDR3 loop reads CASSVIGEPYNEQFF. For the CDR3, the DNA is TGTGCCAGCAGCGTAATCGGGGAACCCTACAATGAGCAGTTCTTC.

The chain joins TRBV15 to TRBJ1-4; 7 bases map to TRBD1. V lost 2 bases, J lost 3 bases, and 3 bases stayed unmatched. The germline CDR1 and CDR2 sequences are LNHNV and YYDKDF (reference sequence). This CDR3 has 15 amino acids. The CDR3: CATSRTGEANEKLFF. The CDR3 coding sequence is TGTGCCACCAGCAGAACAGGGGAGGCTAATGAAAAACTGTTTTTT.

For this clonotype: A much bigger clone sits one base away, suggesting this may be a read error. This chain uses TRBV27 with TRBJ2-7, with D hard to call. Germline V gives CDR1 MNHEY, CDR2 SMNVEV (reference sequence). This CDR3 has 14 residues. Trimming pared 2 bases from V and 6 bases from J, leaving 14 bases between. The CDR3 is CASSLGEKGSEQYF. In DNA, the CDR3 is TGTGCCAGCAGTTTAGGAGAGAAAGGAAGCGAGCAGTACTTC.

This clonotype was seen repeatedly, ten times or more. This chain links TRBV4-3 with TRBJ1-1, with 11 bases lining up with TRBD1. Trimming at V came to 4 bases and at J to 0 bases, leaving 13 bases not matched to a gene. This CDR3 is built from 19 residues. Germline V gene lookup returns CDR1 LGHNA and CDR2 YSLEER. This CDR3 reads CASSPYGDRGMRMNTEAFF. DNA for the CDR3: TGCGCCAGCAGCCCCTACGGGGACAGGGGGATGCGCATGAACACTGAAGCTTTCTTT.

The chain employs TRBV24-1 and TRBJ2-7; 7 bases are a match to TRBD2. This CDR3 has 17 amino acids. The trim removed 0 bases at V and 2 bases at J, leaving 9 bases unmatched. Germline-derived CDR1 and CDR2 are KGHDR and SFDVKD. DNA of the CDR3: TGTGCCACCAGTGATTTGCTGCGGGGGTACGGGGCCTACGAGCAGTACTTC. It codes for CATSDLLRGYGAYEQYF.

The V gene is TRBV7-6, the J gene TRBJ2-1, with D possibly being TRBD2 (5 bases). The germline gives CDR1 SGHVS, CDR2 FNYEAQ. The CDR3 contains 15 residues. The V and J ends lost 1 base and 5 bases respectively, with 12 bases between them. In nucleotides, the CDR3 is TGTGCCAGCAGCTTAGGAGGTGAGGGAGACAATGAGCAGTTCTTC. Translated, it gives CASSLGGEGDNEQFF. Combining the CDR3 with reference TRBV7-6 and TRBJ2-1 gives the whole variable domain GAGVSQSPRYKVTKRGQDVALRCDPISGHVSLYWYRQALGQGPEFLTYFNYEAQQDKSGLPNDRFSAERPEGSISTLTIQRTEQRDSAMYRCASSLGGEGDNEQFFGPGTRLTVL.

The chain couples TRBV10-3 to TRBJ1-1; 8 positions match TRBD1. CDR1 is ENHRY and CDR2 is SYGVKD in the germline V gene. After removal of 6 bases from V and 4 bases from J, the junction contained 7 bases not matched to a gene. The CDR3 runs to 14 residues. CDR3 residues: CAISADRGGTEAFF. CDR3 bases: TGTGCCATCAGCGCCGACAGGGGTGGCACTGAAGCTTTCTTT.

This clonotype was seen a handful of times. The chain combines TRBV29-1 with TRBJ1-1; D uncertain. The CDR3 is 13 amino acids. CDR1 SQVTM and CDR2 ANQGSEA come from the germline V gene. V lost 7 bases to trimming and J lost 5 bases, with 17 bases between them. The CDR3 bases are TGCAGCGCGAGACACCTGATGGGGACTGAAGCTTTCTTT. Translation: CSARHLMGTEAFF.

This clonotype showed up many times. V usage is TRBV10-1 and J usage is TRBJ1-1, with TRBD1 matching 9 bases. CDR1 is WNHNN and CDR2 is SYGVQD in the germline V gene (reference sequence). V lost 9 bases to trimming and J lost 0 bases; unmatched junction nucleotides: 2. CDR3 length: 13 amino acids. CDR3 sequence reads: CARDRGMNTEAFF. In DNA form, the CDR3 reads TGCGCCAGGGACAGGGGAATGAACACTGAAGCTTTCTTT.

The sample holds one count of this clonotype. CDR3 sequence: CASSFNNEQFF. The CDR3 DNA is TGTGCCAGCAGCTTCAACAATGAGCAGTTCTTC. This chain uses TRBV7-3 with TRBJ2-1; no definite D call. The CDR3 has 11 amino acids. Deletions cut 3 bases from V and 5 bases from J, with 2 bases between. Germline V lookup: CDR1 SGHTA, CDR2 FQGTGA. Drawing the rest from reference TRBV7-3 and TRBJ2-1, the complete variable domain is GAGVSQTPSNKVTEKGKYVELRCDPISGHTALYWYRQSLGQGPEFLIYFQGTGAADDSGLPNDRFFAVRPEGSVSTLKIQRTERGDSAVYLCASSFNNEQFFGPGTRLTVL.

This clonotype has ten or more counts. The chain links TRBV7-6 to TRBJ2-2; D is possibly TRBD2 (6 bases). Deletions cut 3 bases from V and 1 base from J, with 15 bases between. In germline, CDR1 is SGHVS, CDR2 FNYEAQ. The CDR3 sequence is 17 residues long. The CDR3 reads CASSFSRTGENTGELFF. CDR3 coding DNA: TGTGCCAGCAGCTTTTCTAGGACGGGGGAGAACACCGGGGAGCTGTTTTTT.

This clonotype occurred many times. The rearrangement joins TRBV9 to TRBJ2-3; D is perhaps TRBD1 or TRBD2 (7 bases each). Trimming removed 0 bases at V and 8 bases at J, with 16 bases between. The CDR3 is made up of 15 amino acids. The germline V gene has CDR1 SGDLS and CDR2 YYNGEE. CDR3: CASSVGGGAGVTQYF. The CDR3 DNA is TGTGCCAGCAGCGTAGGAGGGGGCGCGGGGGTTACGCAGTATTTT.

The rearrangement joins TRBV2 to TRBJ2-7; D not certain. The CDR3 sequence is 11 residues long. Germline CDR1 SNHLY, CDR2 FYNNEI. Trimming pared 6 bases from V and 6 bases from J, leaving 9 bases between. The CDR3 region is CASRGLREQYF. The CDR3 DNA reads as TGTGCCAGCAGAGGGCTACGCGAGCAGTACTTC. Filled out from reference TRBV2 and TRBJ2-7, the complete variable domain reads EPEVTQTPSHQVTQMGQEVILRCVPISNHLYFYWYRQILGQKVEFLVSFYNNEISEKSEIFDDQFSVERPDGSNFTLKIRSTKLEDSAMYFCASRGLREQYFGPGTRLTVT.

This clonotype was counted many times. J is TRBJ1-1 and V is TRBV5-1; perhaps TRBD1 as D (6 bases). V was pared by 0 bases and J by 4 bases, with 19 bases between. Germline V lookup: CDR1 SGHRS, CDR2 YFSETQ. The CDR3 loop spans 17 amino acids. This CDR3 reads CASSLGSRGPTGTEAFF. The CDR3, as DNA: TGCGCCAGCAGCTTGGGTTCCAGGGGTCCGACAGGCACTGAAGCTTTCTTT.